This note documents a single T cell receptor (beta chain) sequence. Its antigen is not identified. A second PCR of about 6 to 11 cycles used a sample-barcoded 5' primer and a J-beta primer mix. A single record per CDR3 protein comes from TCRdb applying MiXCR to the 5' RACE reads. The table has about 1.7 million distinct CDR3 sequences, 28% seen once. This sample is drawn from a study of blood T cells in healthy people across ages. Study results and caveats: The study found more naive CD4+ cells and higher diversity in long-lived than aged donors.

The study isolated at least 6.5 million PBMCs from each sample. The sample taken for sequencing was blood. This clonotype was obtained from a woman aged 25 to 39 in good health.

CDR3 nucleotide sequence: TGTGCCAGCAGCTTACTAGGGGGAAGCACGAACACTGAAGCTTTCTTT. Its translation is CASSLLGGSTNTEAFF. V is TRBV11-2 and J is TRBJ1-1; maybe TRBD1 (6 bases). The V end was cut by 2 bases, the J end by 1 base, with 14 bases between. Germline CDR1 SGHAT, CDR2 FQNNGV. This CDR3 comprises 16 residues.